This T cell receptor (beta chain) originates from a study of CD8+ T cells in alopecia areata. Trimming at V came to 0 bases and at J to 1 base, leaving 8 bases not matched to a gene. Germline loops: CDR1 LGHNA, CDR2 YSLEER. The CDR3 has 18 amino acids. Sequencing used cDNA as its template, made by extracting RNA and reverse transcribing it. Sequenced by immunoSEQ multiplex PCR; TCRdb stores in-frame clones only, minus some. The repertoire consists of about 180,000 clones, with 51% occurring once and the leading ten covering around 9.1%. As to treatment: oral pan-JAK inhibitor, 5-10 mg twice daily. Investigators sorted PBMCs to obtain both CD4+ and CD8+ T cells.

Source: CD8+ T cells sorted from blood, taken at roughly week 53, from a patient treated with tofacitinib. The source is a human donor with alopecia areata. The V call is TRBV4-3, the J call TRBJ2-2; 7 positions agree with TRBD1. DNA for the CDR3: TGCGCCAGCAGCCAAGAAACGGACAGGTCGTGGAACACCGGGGAGCTGTTTTTT. Translated: CASSQETDRSWNTGELFF.